This TCR beta chain derives from a study of CD8+ T cells in alopecia areata (dated 2018 in TCRdb). Some background on the complete study: The treated patients took part in an open-label pilot trial in which moderate-to-severe alopecia areata was treated with oral tofacitinib at 5 to 10 mg twice daily. Biopsies were taken from tofacitinib-treated patients at baseline and at 4 and 24 weeks of treatment, and a later scalp biopsy was taken in several of the tofacitinib-treated patients. Disease severity in treated patients was measured with the SALT score, which quantifies the percentage of affected scalp surface area. Tofacitinib was administered for 6 to 18 months, and 6 months of follow-up off drug were then conducted to assess delayed response and recurrence. High-throughput TCRbeta sequencing was used to examine T cell clonal expansion in alopecia areata in both the C3H/HeJ mouse model and human patients. immunoSEQ multiplex PCR using 35 Vbeta forward primers and 13 Jbeta reverse primers was used to amplify TCRbeta CDR3 regions. On the human side, TCRbeta sequencing was run on scalp tissue and on sorted CD4+ and CD8+ peripheral blood T cells from healthy controls and from alopecia areata patients with either patchy or totalis/universalis disease. Clonality in the scalp was compared among normal scalp (n=4), patchy alopecia areata scalp (n=8), and alopecia totalis/universalis scalp (n=8). The RNA source kit depended on sample type: the PAXgene miRNA kit for fixed scalp, the miRNeasy kit for PBMCs, and the RNeasy kit for mouse skin. The investigation overall reported the following: During tofacitinib treatment, many expanded lesional clones stuck around in both scalp and blood, and this persistence may partly explain why relapse happens after treatment is stopped. Compared with normal scalp, lesional scalp had higher clonality and more expanded CD8+ clones, particularly in alopecia totalis/universalis, a pattern that suggests antigenic drive. Because the treated cohort was small and had only one nonresponder, larger studies are needed to examine links between baseline CD8+ expansion and response. Tofacitinib significantly lowered scalp clonality and the number of expanded CD8+ clones among the top 100 scalp clones. Scalp TCR repertoire analysis is complicated because resident alphabeta T cells in normal human skin are also sequenced, whereas mouse skin is dominated by gammadelta T cells. Compared with mice, TCR sequences shared between patients were less clear, possibly partly because of HLA diversity across the patient population.

Regarding this clone: Its antigen is not yet known. Base qualities are not recorded, but no much larger clone differs from it by a single base.

Between the V and J ends, shortened by 2 bases and 7 bases respectively, the junction contains 11 bases. The CDR1 and CDR2 encoded by the germline V gene are MNHEY and SVGAGI. The CDR3 covers 14 residues, taking in both the cysteine and the phenylalanine. Solely the CDR3 DNA is kept, with 42 bases framed from the first base. The time point tag for this specimen amounts to: around 29 days on oral tofacitinib. Taken with the paper, the label for treatment or condition translates to: oral pan-JAK inhibitor, 5-10 mg twice daily. Lesional scalp punch biopsies and peripheral blood were collected from alopecia areata patients. PBMCs were separated by density centrifugation and stained for CD3, CD4 and CD8, after which CD4+ and CD8+ T cells were sorted on a FACSAria. Libraries were built with the immunoSEQ multiplex PCR assay. To provide template for TCR sequencing, every sample had RNA extracted and reverse transcribed into cDNA. First-strand cDNA was synthesized with SuperScript III using a 2:1 mix of oligo-dT and random hexamers. Amplification bias was assessed with a synthetic immune receptor repertoire, and residual bias was removed computationally. In the paper's pipeline: After raw reads were preprocessed to remove errors, the CDR3 was defined following IMGT conventions as running from the conserved cysteine to phenylalanine. Clonality was computed as 1 minus the Shannon entropy, with the entropy normalized by log2 of the number of productive unique TCRs. Whether scalp clones were CD4 or CD8 was inferred by matching scalp TCRbeta sequences against CD4 and CD8 repertoires sorted from blood. What TCRdb holds here is the immuneACCESS table cut down to in-frame rearrangements. Part of the clones is not present; checked against another copy, under half of the missing clones reflect an unresolved V gene, and the others are unexplained. The V and J calls and clone size are taken from that table; D and trimming were inferred from the DNA. The sample table contains under 250,000 clones; only one count was recorded for about 57% of them. 1.6% of the sample comes from the top ten.

The sequenced sample was CD4+ T cells sorted from blood, obtained at week 4, from a patient treated with tofacitinib. The V gene is TRBV6-5 and the J gene is TRBJ2-2; possibly the D gene is TRBD1, per 6 matching bases. This clonotype originated in a human donor with alopecia areata. The base sequence is TGTGCCAGCAGTTACGGGCAGGGGATCGGGGAGCTGTTTTTT. Its amino acids are CASSYGQGIGELFF.